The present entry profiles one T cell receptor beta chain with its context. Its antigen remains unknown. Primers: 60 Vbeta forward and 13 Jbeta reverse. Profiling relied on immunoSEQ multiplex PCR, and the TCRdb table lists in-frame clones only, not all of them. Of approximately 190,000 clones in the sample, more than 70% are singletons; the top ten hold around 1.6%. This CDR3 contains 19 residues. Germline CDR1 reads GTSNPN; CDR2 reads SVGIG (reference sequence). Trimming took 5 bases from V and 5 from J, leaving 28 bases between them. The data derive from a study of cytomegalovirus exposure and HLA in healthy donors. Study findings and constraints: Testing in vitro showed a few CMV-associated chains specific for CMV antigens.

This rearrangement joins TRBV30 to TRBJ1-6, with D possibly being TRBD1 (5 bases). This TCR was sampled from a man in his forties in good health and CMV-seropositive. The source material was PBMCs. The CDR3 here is CAWEPQKAFRTQNNSPLHF. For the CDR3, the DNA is TGTGCCTGGGAGCCACAAAAGGCCTTTAGGACACAGAATAATTCACCCCTCCACTTT.